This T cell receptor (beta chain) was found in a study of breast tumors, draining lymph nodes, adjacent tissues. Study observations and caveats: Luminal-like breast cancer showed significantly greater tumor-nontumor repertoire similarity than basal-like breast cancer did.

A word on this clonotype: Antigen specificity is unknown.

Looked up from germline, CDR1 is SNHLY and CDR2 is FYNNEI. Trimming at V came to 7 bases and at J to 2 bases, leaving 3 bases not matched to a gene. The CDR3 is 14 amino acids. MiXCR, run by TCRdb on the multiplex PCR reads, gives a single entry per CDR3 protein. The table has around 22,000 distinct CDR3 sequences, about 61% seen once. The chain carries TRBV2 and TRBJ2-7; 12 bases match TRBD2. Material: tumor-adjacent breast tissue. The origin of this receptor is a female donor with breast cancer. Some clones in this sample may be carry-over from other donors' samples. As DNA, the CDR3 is TGTGCCAGCACCCTAGCGGGAGGGACCTACGAGCAGTACTTC. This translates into CASTLAGGTYEQYF.